The clone carrying this T cell receptor beta chain was found a few times. Trimming shortened V by 5 bases and J by 5 bases, and 16 bases separated the two germline ends. Germline CDR1 reads LNHDA; CDR2 reads SQIVND (reference sequence). The CDR3 is 14 amino acids. This sample is part of a study of Graves' ophthalmopathy and Graves' hyperthyroidism. The TCR beta CDR3 regions underwent amplification from RNA transcripts. Amplification began with first-round RT-PCR using HTBI primers, then second-round multiplex PCR was performed. One entry per CDR3 protein results from TCRdb running MiXCR on the multiplex PCR reads. The data show over a million distinct CDR3 sequences, with roughly two fifths seen just once and around 10% held by the top ten.

The rearrangement links TRBV19 to TRBJ2-7; a weak D match, TRBD1 (5 bases). The sequenced sample consisted of peripheral blood or thyroid tissue (not recorded which). The source of this sequence is an adult man with Graves' hyperthyroidism. Here the CDR3 DNA reads TGTGCCAGTAGTGTCAACAGGCTCTTGGACGAGCAGTACTTC. The encoded protein is CASSVNRLLDEQYF. Full variable domain (missing parts from reference TRBV19 and TRBJ2-7): DGGITQSPKYLFRKEGQNVTLSCEQNLNHDAMYWYRQDPGQGLRLIYYSQIVNDFQKGDIAEGYSVSREKKESFPLTVTSAQKNPTAFYLCASSVNRLLDEQYFGPGTRLTVT.